What follows are 21 T cell receptor beta chains derived from one specimen sequenced in a study of shared clonotypes between healthy human individuals. Repertoires were generated with immunoSEQ multiplex PCR, while TCRdb's copy carries only in-frame clones and drops some. The sample includes 1,500,000 or so clones, 97% to 99% seen only once; the top ten take 0.3% to 0.45%. Sequenced input: naive CD4+ T cells sorted from blood. Described subset: CD45RA+ positively selected. Receptor source: a man aged 30 to 45 in good health.

The V call is TRBV6-5, the J call TRBJ2-7; D remains unclear. The germline V gene has CDR1 MNHEY and CDR2 SVGAGI. CDR3 length: 13 residues. The germline V and J ends were trimmed by 2 bases and 0 bases, with 5 bases remaining between them. The DNA for the CDR3 is TGTGCCAGCAGTTACCGCATCTCCTACGAGCAGTACTTC. This translates into CASSYRISYEQYF.

CDR3 in amino acids: CASSGRVRRSYEQYF. CDR3 nucleotide sequence: TGTGCCAGCAGCGGGAGGGTTCGGAGGTCCTACGAGCAGTACTTC. The rearrangement joins TRBV2 to TRBJ2-7; 8 nucleotides line up with TRBD2. Germline-derived CDR1 and CDR2 are SNHLY and FYNNEI. This CDR3 is 15 amino acids long. The V gene end was trimmed by 6 bases and the J gene end by 1 base; junction bases not matched to a gene: 8. Looking up the rest from reference TRBV2 and TRBJ2-7 gives the full variable domain: EPEVTQTPSHQVTQMGQEVILRCVPISNHLYFYWYRQILGQKVEFLVSFYNNEISEKSEIFDDQFSVERPDGSNFTLKIRSTKLEDSAMYFCASSGRVRRSYEQYFGPGTRLTVT.

As DNA, the CDR3 is TGTGCCAGCAGTGAATATGGGAGCTTCTATGGCTACACCTTC. Amino acids: CASSEYGSFYGYTF. The gene calls are TRBV6-1 and TRBJ1-2; D is unresolved. The CDR3 is 14 residues long. Germline CDR1 and CDR2: MNHNS and SASEGT. Deletions cut 2 bases from V and 4 bases from J, with 11 bases between.

This chain connects TRBV10-2 to TRBJ1-2; no reliable D call. CDR3 length equals 19 residues. Germline V gene data show CDR1 as WSHSY and CDR2 as SAAADI. V lost 3 bases, J lost 6 bases, and 29 bases lay in between. CDR3 nucleotide sequence: TGCGCCAGCAGTGATCACACCGCTCGGGCCGCTCAGTCCCGGAATGGCTACACCTTC. Translating gives CASSDHTARAAQSRNGYTF.

V gene TRBV27 combines with J gene TRBJ2-1; the match to TRBD1 covers 9 bases. Germline V gene sequence: CDR1 MNHEY, CDR2 SMNVEV (reference sequence). The V gene end was trimmed by 5 bases and the J gene end by 11 bases; junction bases not matched to a gene: 7. The CDR3 is 13 amino acids. The CDR3 sequence: CASSASYRGQQFF. CDR3 sequence (DNA): TGTGCCAGCAGTGCCAGTTACAGGGGGCAGCAGTTCTTC.

This clone has only one observation. The chain links TRBV18 to TRBJ2-1, with 7 bases identical to TRBD1. In germline, CDR1 is KGHSH, CDR2 LQKENI. V gave up 1 base and J gave up 0 bases; unmatched junction bases: 21. CDR3 length: 22 residues. Written as DNA, the CDR3 is TGTGCCAGCTCACCACTAGAGTTACAGGGGACCCCAAGGACCAGCTCCTACAATGAGCAGTTCTTC. It encodes CASSPLELQGTPRTSSYNEQFF.

The chain employs TRBV5-6 and TRBJ1-2; 7 bases map to TRBD1. Germline V gene data show CDR1 as SGHDT and CDR2 as YYEEEE. The CDR3 is made up of 14 amino acids. V dropped 2 bases and J dropped 3; count of bases not matched to a gene: 4. CDR3 in amino acids: CASSFRDSYYGYTF. The CDR3 DNA follows: TGTGCCAGCAGCTTCCGGGACAGCTACTATGGCTACACCTTC.

V usage is TRBV28 and J usage is TRBJ2-1; TRBD2 matches 14 bases. The V and J ends lost 5 bases and 8 bases, in that order; junction bases with no gene match: 11. The CDR3 consists of 17 residues. Germline CDR1 MDHEN, CDR2 SYDVKM. CDR3 loop: CASSTPRLAGGSHEQFF. In nucleotides, the CDR3 is TGTGCCAGCAGTACCCCCCGACTAGCGGGAGGGTCGCATGAGCAGTTCTTC.

This chain uses TRBV4-3 with TRBJ2-1, with TRBD2 as a possible D gene (6 bases). The CDR3 consists of 15 residues. Germline CDR1 and CDR2: LGHNA and YSLEER. V was shortened by 0 bases and J by 7 bases, with 13 bases between the two germline ends. CDR3 sequence (DNA): TGCGCCAGCAGCCAAGATCCGGGCGGGGAGAATGAGCAGTTCTTC. Its translation is CASSQDPGGENEQFF.

This clone occurred once. V gene TRBV28 combines with J gene TRBJ2-7, with 8 positions matching TRBD2. The CDR3 loop spans 16 amino acids. Trimming cost V 5 bases and J 6 bases; bases outside gene matches: 15. CDR1 and CDR2 (germline): MDHEN, SYDVKM. As DNA, the CDR3 is TGTGCCAGCAGTCCGGGGACTAGTCAAGCGAGAGGCGAGCAGTACTTC. This gives the protein CASSPGTSQARGEQYF.

The sample holds one count of this clone. This CDR3 reads CASSFGGSGELFF. The CDR3 coding sequence is TGTGCCAGCAGCTTTGGGGGTTCCGGGGAGCTGTTTTTT. The chain carries TRBV11-3 and TRBJ2-2; D is tentatively TRBD1 or TRBD2 (5 bases each). The germline V gene has CDR1 SGHNT and CDR2 YENEEA. Between the trimmed V and J ends, which lost 3 bases and 6 bases, there was a span of 8 bases. CDR3 size: 13 residues.

V gene TRBV5-1 combines with J gene TRBJ2-5; TRBD1 might be the D (5 bases). CDR1 is SGHRS and CDR2 is YFSETQ in the germline V gene. With 7 bases removed from V and 1 base from J, the gap between germline ends came to 20 bases. The CDR3 length is 16 residues. CDR3 loop: CASGAGLFFLQETQYF. In DNA form, the CDR3 reads TGCGCCAGCGGGGCAGGGCTTTTCTTTCTCCAAGAGACCCAGTACTTC.

V gene TRBV7-2 combines with J gene TRBJ1-5; a possible D gene is TRBD1 (6 bases). The V and J ends lost 8 bases and 2 bases respectively, with 16 bases between them. This CDR3 region has 15 residues. CDR1 and CDR2 (germline): SGHTA, FQGNSA. CDR3 bases: TGTGCCAGCTCGGGACAAACCCTTCGCAATCAGCCCCAGCATTTT. This gives the protein CASSGQTLRNQPQHF.

The chain's CDR3 is CASSPGGGAPYEQYF. The DNA for the CDR3 is TGTGCCAGCAGCCCAGGGGGGGGCGCCCCCTACGAGCAGTACTTC. This chain connects TRBV11-3 to TRBJ2-7; D assignment may be TRBD1 or TRBD2 (7 bases each). Trimming left V 5 bases short and J 2 bases short, with 16 bases between. The CDR3 runs to 15 residues. The germline CDR1 and CDR2 sequences are SGHNT and YENEEA.

The V and J genes are TRBV19 and TRBJ2-7; possibly TRBD1 for D (6 bases). V dropped 4 bases and J dropped 0 bases, with 16 bases sitting between them. CDR3 length: 16 residues. Germline V CDR1 and CDR2: LNHDA, SQIVND (reference sequence). CDR3 sequence: CASSTPETGNSYEQYF. For the CDR3, the DNA is TGTGCCAGTAGTACCCCGGAGACAGGCAACTCCTACGAGCAGTACTTC.

The rearrangement joins TRBV4-3 to TRBJ2-3; 7 bases fit TRBD2. The V gene end was trimmed by 3 bases and the J gene end by 1 base; junction bases not matched to a gene: 7. The CDR3 covers 16 residues. The germline V gene encodes CDR1 LGHNA and CDR2 YSLEER. The CDR3 protein is CASSQRLAVGTDTQYF. In nucleotides, the CDR3 is TGCGCCAGCAGCCAGAGACTAGCTGTAGGCACAGATACGCAGTATTTT.

The chain carries TRBV28 and TRBJ1-5; D is perhaps TRBD1 (6 bases). CDR1 and CDR2 (germline): MDHEN, SYDVKM. This CDR3 contains 16 residues. Trimming pared 5 bases from V and 7 bases from J, leaving 21 bases between. CDR3 protein: CASSPSTWGQGQPQHF. DNA of the CDR3: TGTGCCAGCAGTCCTTCAACCTGGGGTCAGGGGCAGCCCCAGCATTTT.

The genes are TRBV25-1 and TRBJ2-5; maybe TRBD2 (7 bases). This CDR3 is built from 13 residues. Germline V lookup: CDR1 MGHDK, CDR2 SYGVNS. With 6 bases removed from V and 5 bases from J, the gap between germline ends came to 13 bases. The DNA for the CDR3 is TGTGCCAGCAGGGGGGGGCCGGGGGAGACCCAGTACTTC. Translation gives CASRGGPGETQYF.

The chain joins TRBV19 to TRBJ2-1; D is ambiguous. With 7 bases removed from V and 4 bases from J, the gap between germline ends came to 14 bases. The germline V gene has CDR1 LNHDA and CDR2 SQIVND (reference sequence). The CDR3 contains 14 residues. The CDR3 DNA sequence: TGTGCCAGTAACGTTAGGGTGATGTACAATGAGCAGTTCTTC. Its translation: CASNVRVMYNEQFF. Full variable domain (remainder filled in from reference TRBV19 and TRBJ2-1): DGGITQSPKYLFRKEGQNVTLSCEQNLNHDAMYWYRQDPGQGLRLIYYSQIVNDFQKGDIAEGYSVSREKKESFPLTVTSAQKNPTAFYLCASNVRVMYNEQFFGPGTRLTVL.

This chain joins TRBV29-1 and TRBJ2-7; TRBD2 matches 7 bases. V gave up 7 bases and J gave up 3 bases; unmatched junction bases: 3. The germline gives CDR1 SQVTM, CDR2 ANQGSEA. This CDR3 is 11 amino acids long. The CDR3 region is CSGGGNYEQYF. Here the CDR3 DNA reads TGCAGCGGGGGGGGAAACTACGAGCAGTACTTC.

A word on this clone: Other DNA variants within this sample encode the same CDR3. The chain employs TRBV5-1 and TRBJ1-1, with 9 bases lining up with TRBD1. Unmatched junction bases numbered 4, after V lost 4 bases and J lost 3 bases. This CDR3 comprises 14 residues. Germline V lookup: CDR1 SGHRS, CDR2 YFSETQ. CDR3 region: CASSPDRGDTEAFF. The CDR3 DNA reads TGCGCCAGCAGCCCCGACAGGGGGGACACTGAAGCTTTCTTT.